One T cell receptor beta chain is described in this entry. Its specificity is unknown. Clones were read by immunoSEQ multiplex PCR, and TCRdb kept only the in-frame ones, dropping some. Among about 65,000 clones listed, around 92% were seen once. The germline V gene has CDR1 MNHEY and CDR2 SVGAGI. The length of the CDR3 is 15 residues. Trimming took 5 bases from V and 4 from J; bases not matched to a gene: 3. This sample is drawn from a study of cytomegalovirus exposure and HLA in healthy donors. Study-wide points: Listed as cytomegalovirus-associated were 170 or so TCR beta chains.

Sequencing was carried out using PBMCs. The chain recombines TRBV6-5 with TRBJ2-2, with 11 bases aligning to TRBD1. The sequence came from a young woman in good health and CMV-seronegative. The CDR3 loop is CASSRTGGGTGELFF. DNA of the CDR3: TGTGCCAGCAGTAGGACAGGGGGCGGCACCGGGGAGCTGTTTTTT.